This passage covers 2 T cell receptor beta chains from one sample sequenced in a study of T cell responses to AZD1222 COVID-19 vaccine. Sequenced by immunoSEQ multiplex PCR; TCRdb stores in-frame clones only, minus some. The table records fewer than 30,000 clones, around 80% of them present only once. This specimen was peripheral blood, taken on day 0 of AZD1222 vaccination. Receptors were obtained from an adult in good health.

CDR3 region: CASGLAGVAYEQYF. The CDR3 DNA sequence: TGTGCCAGCGGGTTAGCGGGGGTCGCCTACGAGCAGTACTTC. The chain carries TRBV7-8 and TRBJ2-7; 9 nucleotides align to TRBD2. CDR3 length equals 14 residues. Germline CDR1 and CDR2: SGHVS and FQNEAQ. V dropped 8 bases and J dropped 2; count of bases not matched to a gene: 7.

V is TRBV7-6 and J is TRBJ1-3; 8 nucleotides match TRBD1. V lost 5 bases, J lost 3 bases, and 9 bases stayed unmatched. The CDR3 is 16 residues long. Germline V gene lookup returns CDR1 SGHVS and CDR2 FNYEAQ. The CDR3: CASSPKGRGLGNTIYF. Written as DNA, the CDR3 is TGTGCCAGCAGCCCCAAAGGCAGGGGGCTTGGAAACACCATATATTTT.